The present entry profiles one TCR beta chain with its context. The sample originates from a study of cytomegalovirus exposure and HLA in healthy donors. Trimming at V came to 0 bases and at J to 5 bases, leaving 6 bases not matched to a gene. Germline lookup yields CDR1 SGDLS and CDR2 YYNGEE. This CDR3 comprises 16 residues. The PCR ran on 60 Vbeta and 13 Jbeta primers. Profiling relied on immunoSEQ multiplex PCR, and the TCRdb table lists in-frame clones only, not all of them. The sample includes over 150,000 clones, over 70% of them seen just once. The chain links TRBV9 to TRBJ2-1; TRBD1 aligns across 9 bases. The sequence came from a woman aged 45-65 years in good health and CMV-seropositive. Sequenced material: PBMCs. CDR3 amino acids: CASSVATGQGHNEQFF. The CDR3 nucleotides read TGTGCCAGCAGCGTAGCTACGGGACAGGGACACAATGAGCAGTTCTTC.